This TCR beta chain comes out of a study of blood T cell repertoires in COVID-19. Study-level information: Sources were T cells, B-cell-depleted T cells, or PBMCs; the material itself was cDNA or gDNA.

Sequencing used immunoSEQ multiplex PCR; TCRdb keeps in-frame clones, though not all of them. The sample consists of tens of thousands of clones, roughly 74% of them appearing once. Unmatched junction bases numbered 9, after V lost 5 bases and J lost 2 bases. Germline V gene data show CDR1 as GTSNPN and CDR2 as SVGIG (reference sequence). The CDR3 covers 15 residues. This chain uses TRBV30 with TRBJ1-2; 9 bases match TRBD1. The clonotype originates from a man in his fifties with COVID-19, enrolled during active disease. The sample consisted of peripheral blood. CDR3 coding DNA: TGTGCCTGGGCCGGGACAGGGTACGCCAACTATGGCTACACCTTC. It encodes CAWAGTGYANYGYTF. Full variable domain (missing parts from reference TRBV30 and TRBJ1-2): SQTIHQWPATLVQPVGSPLSLECTVEGTSNPNLYWYRQAAGRGLQLLFYSVGIGQISSEVPQNLSASRPQDRQFILSSKKLLLSDSGFYLCAWAGTGYANYGYTFGSGTRLTVV.